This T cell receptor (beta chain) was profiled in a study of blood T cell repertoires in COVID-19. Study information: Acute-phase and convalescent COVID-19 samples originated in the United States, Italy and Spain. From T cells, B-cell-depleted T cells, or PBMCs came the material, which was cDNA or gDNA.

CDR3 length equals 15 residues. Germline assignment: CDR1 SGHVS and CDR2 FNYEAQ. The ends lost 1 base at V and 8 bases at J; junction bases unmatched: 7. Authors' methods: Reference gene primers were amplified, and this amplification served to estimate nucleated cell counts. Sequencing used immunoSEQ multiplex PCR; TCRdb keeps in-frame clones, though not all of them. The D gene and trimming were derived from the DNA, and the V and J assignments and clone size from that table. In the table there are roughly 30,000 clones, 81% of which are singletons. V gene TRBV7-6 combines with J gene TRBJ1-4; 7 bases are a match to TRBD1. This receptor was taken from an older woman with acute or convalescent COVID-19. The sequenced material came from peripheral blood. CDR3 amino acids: CASSLGGGPGEKLFF. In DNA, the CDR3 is TGTGCCAGCAGCTTAGGAGGGGGCCCGGGCGAAAAACTGTTTTTT.